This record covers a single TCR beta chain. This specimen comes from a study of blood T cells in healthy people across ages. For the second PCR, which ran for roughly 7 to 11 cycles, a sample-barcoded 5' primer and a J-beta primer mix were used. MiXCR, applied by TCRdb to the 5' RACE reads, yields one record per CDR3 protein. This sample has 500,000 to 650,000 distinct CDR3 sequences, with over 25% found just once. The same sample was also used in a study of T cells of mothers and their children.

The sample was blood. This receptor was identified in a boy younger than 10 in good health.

CDR3 protein: CASSYDRDLTYEQYF. CDR3 DNA sequence: TGTGCCAGCAGCTACGACAGGGACTTAACCTACGAGCAGTACTTC. The chain combines TRBV7-2 with TRBJ2-5; D is possibly TRBD1 (7 bases). Matching the DNA end better, TRBJ2-7 makes the J call doubtful. Germline values: CDR1 SGHTA, CDR2 FQGNSA. The CDR3 is made up of 15 amino acids.